This entry concerns a single T cell receptor (beta chain). The antigen it binds to is not known. Per-base quality was not reported, and no clone a single base away is much larger than it. Using a mixed TRB-A/B primer pool, multiplex touch-down PCR amplified rearranged TRB sequences covering the V, D and J segments. Illumina adapters and sample indices were attached to the amplicons in two consecutive PCR reactions using Phusion HS II polymerase. After gel purification with the NucleoSpin Gel and PCR Clean-up kit, the amplicons were checked using Qubit and an Agilent 2100 Bioanalyzer. Sequencing of libraries was carried out on an Illumina MiSeq in 600-cycle, single-indexed, paired-end runs. Turning to the authors' computational methods: MiXCR versions 2.12 and 3.0.5 were used to process TRB sequences. Each unique CDR3 nucleotide sequence was counted as one clone, and only productive sequences with at least two reads were retained. The repertoire metrics were Shannon diversity, evenness, clonality (defined as one minus evenness), and alpha-parameterized diversity profiles covering alpha 0 to 5. The IGoR algorithm was used to compute generation probabilities of clones in paired pre- and post-chemotherapy samples. TCRdb reworked the public reads: Q25 trimming with fastp, MiXCR clone assembly, productive beta chains retained. Rows with one shared CDR3 protein collapse into an entry with the most common genes and DNA. The V and J calls and clone size come from TCRdb's table, not from the authors' own analysis. The sample yields about 5,200 distinct CDR3 sequences; approximately 29% were counted once. The ten top clones hold more than 5% of the sample.

Genomic DNA extracted from peripheral blood, rather than sorted cells or RNA, was used as the source for amplification of TCR beta rearrangements. The source of the sample is a study of T cell repertoires in aging, cancer and after chemotherapy (dated by TCRdb to between 2018 and 2021). With regard to the full study: Donors were distributed across six age groups ranging from 30 or younger to 70 or older, with at least three individuals included per group. Control TCR repertoires from healthy donors were recorded over several months to years, and clear clonal overlap was observed across re-sampling. The study profiled peripheral blood TCR beta repertoires from healthy donors and cancer patients to examine immunoaging and T cell reconstitution after chemotherapy. Alongside 95 healthy donors serving as a reference group, the cohort included approximately 210 cancer patients, of whom around 91 had hematological cancers and some 130 had solid cancers. The complete dataset included around 8.8 million TCR reads.

The CDR3 numbers 16 residues from cysteine through phenylalanine. Here the CDR3 DNA is all that survives: 48 bases in frame from base 1. Germline trimming amounts to 4 bases on V and 5 bases on J, with 9 as the count of junction bases outside the gene matches. For CDR1 and CDR2, the germline V gene lists WSHSY and SAAADI. Points the paper makes about the study in general: In both cancer cohorts, the median generation probability rose over the chemotherapy interval, which suggests that the repertoire was reconstituted through rebound thymic output. The authors noted that the repertoire data do not allow conclusions about immunological memory after chemotherapy. Significantly lower blood TCR diversity and higher clonality were observed in untreated patients with hematological or solid cancers than in age-matched healthy donors. Declining TCR diversity with age in healthy donors was mainly explained by loss of richness; in cancer patients, loss of evenness also contributed.

The V and J genes are TRBV10-2 and TRBJ1-1, with 11 middle bases fitting TRBD1. Sequencing was carried out using blood. This receptor was taken from a human donor in good health. For the CDR3, the sequence is CASSGPPGQGGTEAFF. The nucleotide sequence reads as follows: TGCGCCAGCAGTGGTCCCCCGGGACAGGGGGGGACTGAAGCTTTCTTT.